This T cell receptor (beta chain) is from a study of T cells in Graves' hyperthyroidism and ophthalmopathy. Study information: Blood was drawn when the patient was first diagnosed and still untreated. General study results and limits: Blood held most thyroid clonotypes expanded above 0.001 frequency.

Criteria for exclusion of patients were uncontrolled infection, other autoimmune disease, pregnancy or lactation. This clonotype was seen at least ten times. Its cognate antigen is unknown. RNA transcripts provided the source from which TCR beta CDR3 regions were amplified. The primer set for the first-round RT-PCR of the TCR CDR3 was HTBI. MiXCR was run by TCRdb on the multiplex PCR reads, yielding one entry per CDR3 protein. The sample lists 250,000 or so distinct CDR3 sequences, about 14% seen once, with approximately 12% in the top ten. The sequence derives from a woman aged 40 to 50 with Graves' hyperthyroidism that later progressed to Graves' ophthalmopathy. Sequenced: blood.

The CDR3 loop is CASSRGRNRGIYTEAFF. CDR3 nucleotide sequence: TGTGCCAGCAGCCGGGGCCGTAACAGGGGAATATACACTGAAGCTTTCTTT. The chain is built from TRBV3-1 and TRBJ1-1; 7 nucleotides agree with TRBD1. Germline trimming cut 4 bases from V and 3 bases from J; bases unmatched to any gene: 14. Germline assignment: CDR1 LGHDT and CDR2 YNNKEL (reference sequence). CDR3 length: 17 residues.